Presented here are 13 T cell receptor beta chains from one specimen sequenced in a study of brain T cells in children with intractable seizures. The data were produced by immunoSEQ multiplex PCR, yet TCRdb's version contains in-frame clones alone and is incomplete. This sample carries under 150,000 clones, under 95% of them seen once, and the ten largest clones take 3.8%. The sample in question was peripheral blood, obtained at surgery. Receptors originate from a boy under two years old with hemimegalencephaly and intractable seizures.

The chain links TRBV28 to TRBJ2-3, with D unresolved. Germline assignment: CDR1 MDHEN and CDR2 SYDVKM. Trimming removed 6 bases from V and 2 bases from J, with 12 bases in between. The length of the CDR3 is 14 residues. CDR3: CASSYYKTTDTQYF. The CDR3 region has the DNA TGTGCCAGCAGCTACTACAAGACCACAGATACGCAGTATTTT.

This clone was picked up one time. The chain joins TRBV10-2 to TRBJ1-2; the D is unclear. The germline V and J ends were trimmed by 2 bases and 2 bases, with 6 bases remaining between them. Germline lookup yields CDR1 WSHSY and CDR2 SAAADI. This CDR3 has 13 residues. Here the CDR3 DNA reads TGCGCCAGCAGTGAGATGCGAAACTATGGCTACACCTTC. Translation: CASSEMRNYGYTF.

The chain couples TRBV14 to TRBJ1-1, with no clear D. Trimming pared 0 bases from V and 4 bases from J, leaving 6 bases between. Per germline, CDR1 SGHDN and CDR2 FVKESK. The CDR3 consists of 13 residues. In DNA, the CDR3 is TGTGCCAGCAGCCAAGATCTGGGCACTGAAGCTTTCTTT. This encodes CASSQDLGTEAFF.

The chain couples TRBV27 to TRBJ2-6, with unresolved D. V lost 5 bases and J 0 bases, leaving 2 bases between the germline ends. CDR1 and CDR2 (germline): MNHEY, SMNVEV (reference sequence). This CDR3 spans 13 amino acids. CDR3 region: CASSPSGANVLTF. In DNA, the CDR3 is TGTGCCAGCAGTCCCTCTGGGGCCAACGTCCTGACTTTC.

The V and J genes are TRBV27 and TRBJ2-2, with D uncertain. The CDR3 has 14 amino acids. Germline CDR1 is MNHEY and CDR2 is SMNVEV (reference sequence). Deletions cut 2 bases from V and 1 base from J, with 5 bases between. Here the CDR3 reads CASSLGRNTGELFF. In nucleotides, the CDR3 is TGTGCCAGCAGTTTAGGCAGGAACACCGGGGAGCTGTTTTTT.

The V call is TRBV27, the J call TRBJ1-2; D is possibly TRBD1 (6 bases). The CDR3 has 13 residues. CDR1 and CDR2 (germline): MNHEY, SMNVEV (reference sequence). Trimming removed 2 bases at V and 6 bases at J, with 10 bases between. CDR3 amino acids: CASSLGGFHGYTF. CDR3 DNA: TGTGCCAGCAGTTTAGGGGGCTTTCATGGCTACACCTTC.

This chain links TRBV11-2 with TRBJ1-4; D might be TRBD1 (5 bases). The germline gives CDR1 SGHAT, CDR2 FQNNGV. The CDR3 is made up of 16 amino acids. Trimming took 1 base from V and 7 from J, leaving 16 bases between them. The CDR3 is CASSLGATGLGEKLFF. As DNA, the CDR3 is TGTGCCAGCAGCTTAGGGGCCACAGGTTTGGGTGAAAAACTGTTTTTT.

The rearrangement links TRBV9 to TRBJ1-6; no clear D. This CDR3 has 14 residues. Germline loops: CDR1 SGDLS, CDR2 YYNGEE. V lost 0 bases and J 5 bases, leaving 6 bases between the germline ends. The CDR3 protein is CASSVGRNNSPLHF. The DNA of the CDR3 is TGTGCCAGCAGCGTAGGTAGGAATAATTCACCCCTCCACTTT.

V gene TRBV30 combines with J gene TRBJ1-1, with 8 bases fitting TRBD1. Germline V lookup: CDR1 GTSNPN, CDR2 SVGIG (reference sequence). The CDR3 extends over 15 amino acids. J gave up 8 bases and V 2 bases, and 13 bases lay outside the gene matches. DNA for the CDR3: TGTGCCTGGAGTAGCTCCGGGGACAGGAGACTAGAAGCTTTCTTT. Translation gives CAWSSSGDRRLEAFF.

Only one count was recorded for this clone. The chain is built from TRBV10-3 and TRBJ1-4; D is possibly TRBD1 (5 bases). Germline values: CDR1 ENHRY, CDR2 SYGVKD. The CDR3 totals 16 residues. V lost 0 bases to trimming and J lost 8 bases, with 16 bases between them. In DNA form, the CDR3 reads TGTGCCATCAGTGAGTCGAATTTGGGGACTGGGGAAAAACTGTTTTTT. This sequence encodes CAISESNLGTGEKLFF.

CDR3 loop: CSVEMPVTDTQYF. Here the CDR3 DNA reads TGCAGCGTTGAAATGCCAGTCACAGATACGCAGTATTTT. The V and J genes are TRBV29-1 and TRBJ2-3; D unclear. Between the trimmed V and J ends, which lost 2 bases and 2 bases, there was a span of 8 bases. This CDR3 is built from 13 residues. Germline V lookup: CDR1 SQVTM, CDR2 ANQGSEA.

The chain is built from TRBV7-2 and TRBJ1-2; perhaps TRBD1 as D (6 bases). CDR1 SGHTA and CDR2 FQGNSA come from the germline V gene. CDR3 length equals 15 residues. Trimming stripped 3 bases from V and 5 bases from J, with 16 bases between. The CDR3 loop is CASSLSGGDRYGYTF. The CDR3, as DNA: TGTGCCAGCAGCTTGTCTGGGGGCGATAGATATGGCTACACCTTC.

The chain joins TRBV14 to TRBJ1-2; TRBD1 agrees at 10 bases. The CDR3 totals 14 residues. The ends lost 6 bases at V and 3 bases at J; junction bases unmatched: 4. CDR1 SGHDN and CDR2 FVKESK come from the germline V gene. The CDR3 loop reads CASRGTGEHYGYTF. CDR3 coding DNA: TGTGCCAGCAGAGGGACAGGGGAACACTATGGCTACACCTTC.